The next 7 T cell receptor beta chains were all read from a single sample in a study of cytomegalovirus exposure and HLA in healthy donors. The study ran its PCR with 60 Vbeta and 13 Jbeta primers. Sequencing was performed with immunoSEQ multiplex PCR; in TCRdb, only in-frame clones are kept and a portion is missing. Altogether about 130,000 clones are present, 80% being singletons, with the ten largest covering 3% to 3.5%. The sequencing sample was made of PBMCs. The receptors derive from a male donor in good health and CMV-seronegative.

J is TRBJ2-7 and V is TRBV7-8; D remains unclear. In germline, CDR1 is SGHVS, CDR2 FQNEAQ. The CDR3 sequence is 14 residues long. Trimming pared 0 bases from V and 7 bases from J, leaving 13 bases between. For the CDR3, the DNA is TGTGCCAGCAGCTTAGCGTTGGTAGCCAAAGAGCAGTACTTC. It encodes CASSLALVAKEQYF.

The chain uses TRBV6-1 and TRBJ2-3; D remains ambiguous. The CDR3 loop spans 13 amino acids. V lost 7 bases and J 3 bases, leaving 11 bases between the germline ends. The germline V gene has CDR1 MNHNS and CDR2 SASEGT. CDR3 protein: CASIPEPTDTQYF. CDR3 DNA sequence: TGTGCCAGCATACCGGAGCCAACAGATACGCAGTATTTT.

The V and J genes are TRBV4-1 and TRBJ2-2; D possibly corresponds to TRBD1 (5 bases). The germline V gene has CDR1 MGHRA and CDR2 YSYEKL. This CDR3 is 15 amino acids long. V was clipped by 4 bases and J by 5 bases, with 14 bases between them. DNA for the CDR3: TGCGCCAGCAGCCCTGTCCAGGGTGGGACCGGGGAGCTGTTTTTT. The encoded protein is CASSPVQGGTGELFF.

This clone is a singleton in its sample. The chain combines TRBV11-2 with TRBJ2-5; 14 bases map to TRBD2. With V trimmed by 5 bases and J by 1 base, 9 bases remained unmatched. Looked up from germline, CDR1 is SGHAT and CDR2 is FQNNGV. CDR3 length equals 18 residues. Written as DNA, the CDR3 is TGTGCCAGCAGCCCAGGGACTAGCGGGGGCCCGTTCCAAGAGACCCAGTACTTC. It is translated as CASSPGTSGGPFQETQYF.

This clone was seen a handful of times. V is TRBV5-4 and J is TRBJ1-1; D remains ambiguous. This CDR3 has 14 residues. V shed 4 bases and J shed 2 bases, with 12 bases lying between them. The germline gives CDR1 SGHNT, CDR2 YYREEE (reference sequence). CDR3 residues: CASSPRGGNTEAFF. CDR3 bases: TGTGCCAGCAGCCCCCGGGGAGGTAACACTGAAGCTTTCTTT.

Details on this clone: Germline is not matched at one junction end, which may reflect a read error. Other DNA sequences in the sample encode the same CDR3. V and J are TRBV30 and TRBJ1-1; D gene unclear. The CDR3 runs 14 residues. Looked up from germline, CDR1 is GTSNPN and CDR2 is SVGIG (reference sequence). The CDR3 sequence is CAWSVTVSVTEAFF. DNA of the CDR3: TGTGCCTGGAGTGTAACCGTTAGCGTCACTGAAGCCTTCTTT.

The chain has TRBV7-6 and TRBJ1-1; TRBD1 aligns across 8 bases. V was pared by 5 bases and J by 1 base, with 3 bases of the junction left unmatched. Germline CDR1 SGHVS, CDR2 FNYEAQ. The CDR3 is 14 amino acids. In DNA, the CDR3 is TGTGCCAGCAGCGCAGACAGGGGGAACACTGAAGCTTTCTTT. Protein: CASSADRGNTEAFF.